Each of the 27 T cell receptor beta chains below was sequenced from the same sample in a study of blood T cell repertoires in COVID-19. Profiled with immunoSEQ multiplex PCR; TCRdb holds only in-frame clones, not every one. In the table there are tens of thousands of clones, about four fifths of which are singletons. Sequences were obtained from peripheral blood. The origin of the receptors is a man between 45 and 60 years old with acute or convalescent COVID-19.

The J gene is TRBJ2-1, the V gene TRBV29-1, with D possibly being TRBD2 (6 bases). CDR1 SQVTM and CDR2 ANQGSEA come from the germline V gene. The length of the CDR3 is 11 residues. The germline V and J ends were trimmed by 4 bases and 16 bases, with 17 bases remaining between them. The CDR3 nucleotides read TGCAGCGTTGGGCTAGCTAGCGCTTACTTCTTC. Protein product: CSVGLASAYFF.

The rearrangement joins TRBV7-9 to TRBJ2-3, with 9 bases lining up with TRBD2. The CDR3 totals 15 residues. The ends lost 8 bases at V and 4 bases at J; junction bases unmatched: 10. CDR1 SEHNR and CDR2 FQNEAQ come from the germline V gene (reference sequence). The CDR3 loop is CASVLMASGADTQYF. CDR3 DNA sequence: TGTGCCAGCGTCCTGATGGCTAGCGGGGCAGATACGCAGTATTTT.

The rearrangement uses TRBV19 and TRBJ1-5; D perhaps matches TRBD1 (6 bases). The CDR3 consists of 14 residues. V gave up 5 bases and J gave up 2 bases, with 10 bases separating them. Germline CDR1 reads LNHDA; CDR2 reads SQIVND (reference sequence). The CDR3 loop is CASSGGLGNQPQHF. The DNA for the CDR3 is TGTGCCAGTAGTGGGGGCTTAGGCAATCAGCCCCAGCATTTT.

V and J are TRBV29-1 and TRBJ2-1; TRBD2 agrees at 7 bases. This CDR3 comprises 13 residues. CDR1 is SQVTM and CDR2 is ANQGSEA in the germline V gene. V was pared by 7 bases and J by 1 base, with 4 bases of the junction left unmatched. Here the CDR3 reads CSGGGISYNEQFF. Written as DNA, the CDR3 is TGCAGCGGCGGGGGAATATCCTACAATGAGCAGTTCTTC.

The genes are TRBV3-1 (or the pseudogene TRBV3-2) and TRBJ1-2; a possible D gene is TRBD1 (6 bases). There are 16 residues in the CDR3. The germline gives CDR1 LGHDT, CDR2 YNNKEL (reference sequence). Trimming cost V 1 base and J 2 bases, with 14 bases left between them. CDR3 in DNA: TGTGCCAGCAGCCAAGGTCCTGCGACAGGCAACTATGGCTACACCTTC. It is translated as CASSQGPATGNYGYTF.

The V gene is TRBV10-1, the J gene TRBJ1-6, with unresolved D. From germline, CDR1 is WNHNN and CDR2 SYGVQD (reference sequence). This CDR3 is 15 amino acids long. Trimming removed 2 bases at V and 0 bases at J, with 5 bases between. The CDR3 nucleotides read TGCGCCAGCAGTGAGACAAGCTCCTATAATTCACCCCTCCACTTT. It codes for CASSETSSYNSPLHF.

The chain employs TRBV30 and TRBJ2-3, with 13 bases matching TRBD2. Germline CDR1 is GTSNPN and CDR2 is SVGIG (reference sequence). The ends lost 3 bases at V and 5 bases at J; junction bases unmatched: 5. The CDR3 extends over 15 amino acids. CDR3 protein: CAWRRLAGGGDTQYF. DNA for the CDR3: TGTGCCTGGAGGAGACTAGCGGGAGGAGGAGATACGCAGTATTTT.

This chain links TRBV11-2 with TRBJ1-1; possible D gene TRBD1, 5 bases. The CDR3 sequence is 13 residues long. The germline V gene encodes CDR1 SGHAT and CDR2 FQNNGV. V shed 4 bases and J shed 7 bases, with 13 bases lying between them. In DNA form, the CDR3 reads TGTGCCAGCAGCTCCGGCGGGGGGTTTGAAGCTTTCTTT. Residues: CASSSGGGFEAFF.

The J gene is TRBJ1-1, the V gene TRBV6-5; tentatively, D is TRBD1 (6 bases). CDR3 length equals 13 residues. V was cut by 7 bases and J by 1 base, with 10 bases left in between. Germline CDR1 reads MNHEY; CDR2 reads SVGAGI. CDR3 DNA: TGTGCCAGCAAGCGGACAGAGAACACTGAAGCTTTCTTT. This codes for CASKRTENTEAFF.

The chain employs TRBV27 and TRBJ2-3; no reliable D call. The length of the CDR3 is 15 residues. Germline V CDR1 and CDR2: MNHEY, SMNVEV (reference sequence). With 6 bases removed from V and 0 bases from J, the gap between germline ends came to 13 bases. The CDR3 sequence is CASRRLPHSTDTQYF. The DNA for the CDR3 is TGTGCCAGCAGGCGTCTACCTCATAGCACAGATACGCAGTATTTT.

This sequence joins TRBV4-1 and TRBJ2-7; 11 nucleotides line up with TRBD1. V was pared by 4 bases and J by 7 bases, with 6 bases of the junction left unmatched. This CDR3 is built from 14 residues. Looked up from germline, CDR1 is MGHRA and CDR2 is YSYEKL. The CDR3 sequence is CASSPGQGAREQYF. CDR3 nucleotide sequence: TGCGCCAGCAGCCCCGGACAGGGGGCAAGGGAGCAGTACTTC.

The chain carries TRBV4-2 and TRBJ2-7; a possible D gene is TRBD2 (6 bases). The CDR3 consists of 13 residues. V dropped 4 bases and J dropped 2 bases, with 9 bases sitting between them. CDR1 and CDR2 (germline): LGHNA, YNFKEQ. The DNA for the CDR3 is TGTGCCAGCAGCCTTAGCGGAACCTACGAGCAGTACTTC. This codes for CASSLSGTYEQYF.

This sequence joins TRBV24-1 and TRBJ2-3; 7 bases line up with TRBD1. CDR1 and CDR2 from the germline V gene are KGHDR and SFDVKD. This CDR3 has 15 residues. J lost 3 bases, V lost 11 bases, and 13 bases had no gene match. The chain's CDR3 is CAIRDSREFTDTQYF. The CDR3 nucleotides are TGTGCCATCCGGGACAGTAGGGAATTTACAGATACGCAGTATTTT.

The chain couples TRBV15 to TRBJ2-1, with a tentative D call TRBD1 (5 bases). The germline V gene has CDR1 LNHNV and CDR2 YYDKDF (reference sequence). The CDR3 loop spans 14 amino acids. Trimming took off 9 bases at V and 0 bases at J, with 12 bases between the two ends. The CDR3 DNA sequence: TGTGCCACAGGCCAGGGAAGCTCCTACAATGAGCAGTTCTTC. Translation: CATGQGSSYNEQFF.

This clone was recorded a few times. The J gene is TRBJ2-7, the V gene TRBV4-3; TRBD1 aligns across 7 bases. The germline gives CDR1 LGHNA, CDR2 YSLEER. V gave up 2 bases and J gave up 2 bases; unmatched junction bases: 9. The CDR3 length is 16 residues. The CDR3 bases are TGCGCCAGCAGCCAACTTCCGGGACAGCCGGCCTACGAGCAGTACTTC. Translation: CASSQLPGQPAYEQYF.

The genes are TRBV5-1 and TRBJ1-2, with a possible D match to TRBD1 (6 bases). V shed 0 bases and J shed 7 bases, with 13 bases lying between them. The CDR3 totals 14 residues. Germline CDR1 SGHRS, CDR2 YFSETQ. For the CDR3, the DNA is TGCGCCAGCAGCTTGGAGACAGGCTGGATTGGCTACACCTTC. It yields the protein CASSLETGWIGYTF.

There are a few counts of this clone. The chain links TRBV2 to TRBJ2-7; no reliable D call. The CDR3 runs 13 residues. V gave up 3 bases and J gave up 3 bases, with 9 bases separating them. Germline CDR1 SNHLY, CDR2 FYNNEI. The CDR3 DNA is TGTGCCAGCAGTGAGGGCCCAAGCTACGAGCAGTACTTC. Amino acid sequence: CASSEGPSYEQYF.

This rearrangement joins TRBV30 to TRBJ2-2; D uncertain. The length of the CDR3 is 12 residues. Trimming cost V 0 bases and J 6 bases, with 5 bases left between them. Germline loops: CDR1 GTSNPN, CDR2 SVGIG (reference sequence). The chain's CDR3 is CAWSVLSGELFF. For the CDR3, the DNA is TGTGCCTGGAGTGTCCTGTCCGGGGAGCTGTTTTTT.

The genes are TRBV9 and TRBJ2-2; D gene ambiguous. The V end lost 0 bases, the J end lost 1 base, and 4 bases lay between the germline ends. The CDR3 consists of 14 residues. Germline V gives CDR1 SGDLS, CDR2 YYNGEE. CDR3 amino acids: CASSVELNTGELFF. CDR3 in DNA: TGTGCCAGCAGCGTAGAACTGAACACCGGGGAGCTGTTTTTT.

The chain recombines TRBV27 with TRBJ1-2, with 8 bases aligning to TRBD1. CDR1 MNHEY and CDR2 SMNVEV come from the germline V gene (reference sequence). There are 16 residues in the CDR3. The ends lost 0 bases at V and 3 bases at J; junction bases unmatched: 6. The CDR3 protein is CASSLSQLTGDYGYTF. CDR3 sequence (DNA): TGTGCCAGCAGTTTATCCCAACTGACAGGGGACTATGGCTACACCTTC.

V and J are TRBV5-5 and TRBJ2-1; 7 bases fit TRBD2. The V gene's germline CDR1 is SGHKS and CDR2 YYEKEE (reference sequence). V was clipped by 4 bases and J by 8 bases; unmatched bases: 18. CDR3 length: 17 amino acids. CDR3 DNA: TGTGCCAGCAGCCCTCAGACTAGCCAAACTAGGGGCCATGAGCAGTTCTTC. It codes for CASSPQTSQTRGHEQFF.

This chain uses TRBV4-3 with TRBJ1-4; 10 nucleotides align to TRBD1. Trimming at V came to 1 base and at J to 7 bases, leaving 9 bases not matched to a gene. Germline V gene lookup returns CDR1 LGHNA and CDR2 YSLEER. The CDR3 consists of 17 residues. CDR3 amino acids: CASSQVLPTGGFEKLFF. The CDR3 DNA reads TGCGCCAGCAGCCAAGTCCTACCGACAGGGGGCTTTGAAAAACTGTTTTTT.

The CDR3 here is CATSGEQYF. DNA of the CDR3: TGTGCCACCTCAGGGGAGCAGTACTTC. The rearrangement links TRBV28 to TRBJ2-7; weak D call: TRBD1 (5 bases). V shed 10 bases and J shed 7 bases, with 8 bases lying between them. Per germline, CDR1 MDHEN and CDR2 SYDVKM. CDR3 length equals 9 residues.

This clone was observed a single time. This chain uses TRBV5-1 with TRBJ2-2; 7 positions agree with TRBD1. The V gene end was trimmed by 1 base and the J gene end by 4 bases; junction bases not matched to a gene: 4. CDR1 is SGHRS, CDR2 YFSETQ, per germline. The CDR3 sequence is 15 residues long. This CDR3 is CASSLPSGGTGELFF. The CDR3 DNA is TGCGCCAGCAGCTTGCCGTCAGGGGGCACCGGGGAGCTGTTTTTT.

The chain links TRBV7-8 to TRBJ2-1; 7 nucleotides align to TRBD2. The J segment lost 9 bases and the V segment lost 1 base, leaving 9 bases of the junction unmatched. This CDR3 is 15 amino acids long. Germline CDR1 is SGHVS and CDR2 is FQNEAQ. The CDR3 DNA follows: TGTGCCAGCAGCTTAGTGGACGGGAGGATCGGTGAGCAGTTCTTC. Translated: CASSLVDGRIGEQFF.

This clone turned up a few times. This sequence joins TRBV12-3 or TRBV12-4 and TRBJ1-1; unclear D gene. Trimming left V 7 bases short and J 3 bases short, with 12 bases between. CDR3 length: 13 amino acids. CDR3 sequence: CASNGDGYTEAFF. For the CDR3, the DNA is TGTGCCAGCAACGGAGATGGGTACACTGAAGCTTTCTTT.

This chain joins TRBV2 and TRBJ1-1, with D possibly being TRBD1 (6 bases). Trimming removed 7 bases from V and 4 bases from J, with 13 bases in between. The germline V gene has CDR1 SNHLY and CDR2 FYNNEI. The CDR3 has 13 amino acids. CDR3 bases: TGTGCCAGCACCGGAACAGGGCCCACTGAAGCTTTCTTT. Encoded protein: CASTGTGPTEAFF.